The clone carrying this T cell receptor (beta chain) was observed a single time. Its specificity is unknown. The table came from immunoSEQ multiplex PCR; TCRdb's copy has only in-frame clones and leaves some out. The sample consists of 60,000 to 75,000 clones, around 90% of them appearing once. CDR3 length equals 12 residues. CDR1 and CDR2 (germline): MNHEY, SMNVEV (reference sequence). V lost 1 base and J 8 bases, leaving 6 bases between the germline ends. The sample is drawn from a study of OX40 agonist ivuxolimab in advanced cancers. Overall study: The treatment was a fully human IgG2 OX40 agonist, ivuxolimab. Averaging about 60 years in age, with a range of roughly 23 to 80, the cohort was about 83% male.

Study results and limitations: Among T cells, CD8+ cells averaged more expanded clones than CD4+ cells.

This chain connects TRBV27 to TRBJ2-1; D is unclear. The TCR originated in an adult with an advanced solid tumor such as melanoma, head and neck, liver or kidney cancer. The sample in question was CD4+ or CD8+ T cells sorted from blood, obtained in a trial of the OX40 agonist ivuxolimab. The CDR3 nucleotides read TGTGCCAGCAGTTTATTCCCCGATGAGCAGTTCTTC. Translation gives CASSLFPDEQFF.